The 17 T cell receptor beta chains below all came from one sample that was sequenced in a study of blood T cell repertoires in COVID-19. The table came from immunoSEQ multiplex PCR; TCRdb's copy has only in-frame clones and leaves some out. The sample has 80,000 or so clones, roughly four fifths seen once; the top ten hold approximately 12%. Sequencing input: peripheral blood. The receptors were gathered from a man older than 75 with acute or convalescent COVID-19.

The rearrangement uses TRBV19 and TRBJ2-4, with unresolved D. The CDR3 spans 13 residues. Deletions cut 3 bases from V and 6 bases from J, with 9 bases between. The germline CDR1 and CDR2 sequences are LNHDA and SQIVND (reference sequence). The CDR3 DNA is TGTGCCAGTAGTATGGTCATGGCAAACATTCAGTACTTC. Its protein is CASSMVMANIQYF.

This clone was recorded only once. The rearrangement uses TRBV25-1 and TRBJ1-4; D is unclear. V lost 3 bases to trimming and J lost 0 bases, with 8 bases between them. The CDR3 covers 15 residues. Germline V gene lookup returns CDR1 MGHDK and CDR2 SYGVNS. CDR3 coding DNA: TGTGCCAGCAGTGATTACTATGCAACTAATGAAAAACTGTTTTTT. Translating gives CASSDYYATNEKLFF.

This clone is labeled as medium-sized. V usage is TRBV5-1 and J usage is TRBJ2-5; weak D call: TRBD2 (5 bases). The CDR3 runs 15 residues. Germline V gene data show CDR1 as SGHRS and CDR2 as YFSETQ. The V end was cut by 0 bases, the J end by 0 bases, with 9 bases between. CDR3 DNA: TGCGCCAGCAGCTTGGCGGGAAGGTACCAAGAGACCCAGTACTTC. It specifies CASSLAGRYQETQYF.

The rearrangement links TRBV6-5 to TRBJ2-5; a weak D match, TRBD2 (6 bases). Germline-derived CDR1 and CDR2 are MNHEY and SVGAGI. The CDR3 is 15 residues long. V lost 2 bases and J lost 1, with 11 bases in between. CDR3: CASSYRGTTQETQYF. The CDR3 region has the DNA TGTGCCAGCAGTTACCGCGGGACCACCCAAGAGACCCAGTACTTC.

The genes are TRBV7-3 and TRBJ2-1; 11 bases are a match to TRBD2. CDR1 and CDR2 from the germline V gene are SGHTA and FQGTGA. CDR3 length: 18 amino acids. The trim removed 6 bases at V and 5 bases at J, leaving 15 bases unmatched. For the CDR3, the DNA is TGTGCCAGCAGTCCTACCGGGACTAGCGGAGGGACTAACAATGAGCAGTTCTTC. It encodes CASSPTGTSGGTNNEQFF. The complete variable domain, with remaining parts taken from reference TRBV7-3 and TRBJ2-1, reads GAGVSQTPSNKVTEKGKYVELRCDPISGHTALYWYRQSLGQGPEFLIYFQGTGAADDSGLPNDRFFAVRPEGSVSTLKIQRTERGDSAVYLCASSPTGTSGGTNNEQFFGPGTRLTVL.

The gene calls are TRBV10-3 and TRBJ2-5; D gene ambiguous. CDR3 length equals 12 residues. The V gene lost 6 bases and the J gene lost 1 base, with 6 bases spanning the gap. Germline V gene lookup returns CDR1 ENHRY and CDR2 SYGVKD. Written as DNA, the CDR3 is TGTGCCATCAGAGCCGCCCAAGAGACCCAGTACTTC. It translates to CAIRAAQETQYF.

J is TRBJ2-2 and V is TRBV7-9; possibly TRBD1 for D (5 bases). Germline CDR1 and CDR2: SEHNR and FQNEAQ (reference sequence). This CDR3 region has 15 residues. The ends were cut back, 4 bases at V and 7 bases at J, with 16 bases in the middle. The CDR3 DNA is TGTGCCAGCAGCTCAGAGGCAGGGTATGGCGGGGAGCTGTTTTTT. Encoded protein: CASSSEAGYGGELFF.

This sequence joins TRBV6-5 and TRBJ1-4, with D possibly being TRBD1 (5 bases). CDR1 and CDR2 (germline): MNHEY, SVGAGI. Trimming left V 6 bases short and J 0 bases short, with 11 bases between. CDR3 length equals 15 residues. The CDR3 loop is CASSGRTPTNEKLFF. Written as DNA, the CDR3 is TGTGCCAGCAGCGGTAGGACACCAACTAATGAAAAACTGTTTTTT.

The chain carries TRBV11-2 and TRBJ1-1; a possible D gene is TRBD1 (5 bases). V lost 2 bases and J lost 3, with 7 bases in between. The CDR3 has 13 amino acids. Looked up from germline, CDR1 is SGHAT and CDR2 is FQNNGV. The CDR3 coding sequence is TGTGCCAGCAGCTTAACAGGCGACACTGAAGCTTTCTTT. Translated: CASSLTGDTEAFF.

J is TRBJ2-5 and V is TRBV2; 7 bases agree with TRBD2. The V gene end was trimmed by 0 bases and the J gene end by 5 bases; junction bases not matched to a gene: 9. The CDR3 is 16 residues long. Germline V gene sequence: CDR1 SNHLY, CDR2 FYNNEI. CDR3 nucleotides: TGTGCCAGCAGTGAAGCACATGCGGGGGTAGGGGAGACCCAGTACTTC. Residues: CASSEAHAGVGETQYF. Full variable domain (rest looked up from reference TRBV2 and TRBJ2-5): EPEVTQTPSHQVTQMGQEVILRCVPISNHLYFYWYRQILGQKVEFLVSFYNNEISEKSEIFDDQFSVERPDGSNFTLKIRSTKLEDSAMYFCASSEAHAGVGETQYFGPGTRLLVL.

The CDR3 region has the DNA TGTGCCAGCAGTTTGGACTACCTCGGGGCCCAGTACTTC. This encodes CASSLDYLGAQYF. The chain has TRBV6-5 and TRBJ2-5, with a tentative D call TRBD2 (6 bases). The CDR3 runs 13 residues. V was cut by 4 bases and J by 9 bases, with 15 bases left in between. The germline gives CDR1 MNHEY, CDR2 SVGAGI.

V is TRBV11-2 and J is TRBJ2-7; TRBD2 agrees at 8 bases. V dropped 5 bases and J dropped 2; count of bases not matched to a gene: 11. CDR3 length: 16 amino acids. Germline CDR1 and CDR2: SGHAT and FQNNGV. CDR3 nucleotide sequence: TGTGCCAGCAGCCCGCGGGGAGCGGGGGTCACCTACGAGCAGTACTTC. Its protein product is CASSPRGAGVTYEQYF.

The genes are TRBV7-9 and TRBJ2-5, with 7 bases identical to TRBD1. Per the germline V gene, CDR1 is SEHNR and CDR2 is FQNEAQ (reference sequence). The junction had 4 bases not matched to a gene; V was cut back by 5 bases and J by 4 bases. The CDR3 has 13 residues. The CDR3 is CASSQGQRETQYF. DNA of the CDR3: TGTGCCAGCAGCCAGGGACAGCGAGAGACCCAGTACTTC.

This chain joins TRBV11-2 and TRBJ1-1, with 8 bases aligning to TRBD1. This CDR3 has 16 residues. V lost 5 bases to trimming and J lost 6 bases; unmatched junction nucleotides: 14. CDR1 is SGHAT and CDR2 is FQNNGV in the germline V gene. CDR3 DNA sequence: TGTGCCAGCAGCCCCAGACAGGGGCCGGGGACGGCTGAAGCTTTCTTT. Encoded protein: CASSPRQGPGTAEAFF.

V and J are TRBV19 and TRBJ1-4, with D possibly matching TRBD1 (6 bases). Trimming took 4 bases from V and 2 from J, leaving 14 bases between them. Germline V gene data show CDR1 as LNHDA and CDR2 as SQIVND (reference sequence). CDR3 length: 16 amino acids. The CDR3 DNA is TGTGCCAGTAGTACGGGGGGGGCGCTTACTAATGAAAAACTGTTTTTT. Translating gives CASSTGGALTNEKLFF.

The gene calls are TRBV19 and TRBJ1-5, with 10 positions matching TRBD1. The CDR3 covers 14 residues. V gave up 6 bases and J gave up 6 bases; unmatched junction bases: 5. CDR1 and CDR2 from the germline V gene are LNHDA and SQIVND (reference sequence). The CDR3 DNA reads TGTGCCAGTAGGGGACAGGGGAAGGGTCAGCCCCAGCATTTT. This encodes CASRGQGKGQPQHF.

This clone has a handful of counts. CDR3 region: CASSPTGGHNEQFF. In DNA, the CDR3 is TGTGCCAGTAGTCCAACGGGGGGCCACAATGAGCAGTTCTTC. The chain carries TRBV19 and TRBJ2-1; maybe TRBD2 (7 bases). V lost 5 bases and J lost 5, with 13 bases in between. CDR3 length: 14 amino acids. The germline CDR1 and CDR2 sequences are LNHDA and SQIVND (reference sequence). Together with reference TRBV19 and TRBJ2-1, the CDR3 gives the full variable domain: DGGITQSPKYLFRKEGQNVTLSCEQNLNHDAMYWYRQDPGQGLRLIYYSQIVNDFQKGDIAEGYSVSREKKESFPLTVTSAQKNPTAFYLCASSPTGGHNEQFFGPGTRLTVL.